The 18 T cell receptor beta chains reported below all come from one sample, sequenced in a study of OX40 agonist ivuxolimab in advanced cancers. Method: immunoSEQ multiplex PCR; TCRdb's copy keeps in-frame clones and lacks some. The table records tens of thousands of clones, roughly 86% of them present only once. The sample was CD4+ or CD8+ T cells sorted from blood, taken in a trial of the OX40 agonist ivuxolimab. These receptor sequences come from an adult with an advanced solid tumor such as melanoma, head and neck, liver or kidney cancer.

This clone has only a few counts. The CDR3 DNA follows: TGCGCCAGCCTGGATTTCCTGCGGCTTAACACCGGGGAGCTGTTTTTT. Its protein product is CASLDFLRLNTGELFF. The chain combines TRBV5-1 with TRBJ2-2, with no clear D. V shed 7 bases and J shed 2 bases, with 18 bases lying between them. Germline V gene data show CDR1 as SGHRS and CDR2 as YFSETQ. This CDR3 has 16 residues. The complete variable domain, with remaining parts taken from reference TRBV5-1 and TRBJ2-2, reads KAGVTQTPRYLIKTRGQQVTLSCSPISGHRSVSWYQQTPGQGLQFLFEYFSETQRNKGNFPGRFSGRQFSNSRSEMNVSTLELGDSALYLCASLDFLRLNTGELFFGEGSRLTVL.

The V gene is TRBV5-6, the J gene TRBJ1-2; tentative D call: TRBD1 (6 bases). The CDR3 covers 13 residues. Trimming shortened V by 1 base and J by 5 bases, and 9 bases separated the two germline ends. Per the germline V gene, CDR1 is SGHDT and CDR2 is YYEEEE. Here the CDR3 reads CASSLRTAYGYTF. The CDR3 DNA is TGTGCCAGCAGCTTGAGGACAGCGTATGGCTACACCTTC.

The genes are TRBV11-3 and TRBJ2-7, with D possibly matching TRBD1 (6 bases). The CDR3 sequence is 15 residues long. V was shortened by 2 bases and J by 6 bases, with 17 bases between the two germline ends. Per the germline V gene, CDR1 is SGHNT and CDR2 is YENEEA. CDR3 DNA sequence: TGTGCCAGCAGCTTACCGGGACATAGGGGATTCGAGCAGTACTTC. Amino acid sequence: CASSLPGHRGFEQYF.

The chain combines TRBV6-6 with TRBJ1-1, with a possible D match to TRBD1 (6 bases). Germline V gene lookup returns CDR1 MNHNY and CDR2 SVGAGI (reference sequence). The V end lost 6 bases, the J end lost 7 bases, and 18 bases lay between the germline ends. This CDR3 is built from 14 residues. CDR3 residues: CASSLARDNHEAFF. CDR3 DNA: TGTGCCAGCAGCCTTGCAAGGGACAACCATGAAGCTTTCTTT.

The V call is TRBV6-6, the J call TRBJ1-1; no firm D call. Trimming stripped 9 bases from V and 6 bases from J, with 11 bases between. Germline lookup yields CDR1 MNHNY and CDR2 SVGAGI (reference sequence). CDR3 length: 11 residues. In nucleotides, the CDR3 is TGTGCCAGTATCGCACCTCCTGAAGCTTTCTTT. The encoded protein is CASIAPPEAFF.

The chain has TRBV15 and TRBJ1-2; D is unclear. The CDR3 length is 16 residues. The V gene's germline CDR1 is LNHNV and CDR2 YYDKDF (reference sequence). V lost 3 bases and J 4 bases, leaving 18 bases between the germline ends. CDR3 nucleotide sequence: TGTGCCACCAGCAGGGGATTGGGAGGCACTCCCTATGGCTACACCTTC. Translation gives CATSRGLGGTPYGYTF.

The chain has TRBV19 and TRBJ1-1, with TRBD1 identical over 8 bases. With 4 bases clipped from V and 0 bases from J, the junction kept 7 bases outside the gene matches. Germline CDR1 is LNHDA and CDR2 is SQIVND (reference sequence). CDR3 size: 16 residues. DNA of the CDR3: TGTGCCAGTAGTACTCGGACAGGGAGGCTGAACACTGAAGCTTTCTTT. Translating it yields CASSTRTGRLNTEAFF. The complete variable domain, with remaining parts taken from reference TRBV19 and TRBJ1-1, reads DGGITQSPKYLFRKEGQNVTLSCEQNLNHDAMYWYRQDPGQGLRLIYYSQIVNDFQKGDIAEGYSVSREKKESFPLTVTSAQKNPTAFYLCASSTRTGRLNTEAFFGQGTRLTVV.

This sequence joins TRBV7-9 and TRBJ2-1; no clear D. The CDR3 covers 13 residues. The V gene lost 6 bases and the J gene lost 4 bases, with 10 bases spanning the gap. CDR1 and CDR2 from the germline V gene are SEHNR and FQNEAQ (reference sequence). The CDR3 DNA reads as TGTGCCAGCAGTAAATGGAATTACAATGAGCAGTTCTTC. Protein product: CASSKWNYNEQFF.

The chain carries TRBV11-2 and TRBJ2-3; 8 bases agree with TRBD2. Trimming at V came to 5 bases and at J to 9 bases, leaving 10 bases not matched to a gene. The CDR3 is made up of 14 amino acids. Germline values: CDR1 SGHAT, CDR2 FQNNGV. This chain's CDR3 is CASSRDQAGGTQYF. Written as DNA, the CDR3 is TGTGCCAGCAGCCGAGACCAGGCGGGAGGAACGCAGTATTTT. Drawing the rest from reference TRBV11-2 and TRBJ2-3, the complete variable domain is EAGVAQSPRYKIIEKRQSVAFWCNPISGHATLYWYQQILGQGPKLLIQFQNNGVVDDSQLPKDRFSAERLKGVDSTLKIQPAKLEDSAVYLCASSRDQAGGTQYFGPGTRLTVL.

The rearrangement joins TRBV19 to TRBJ1-4; D is unclear. CDR3 size: 14 residues. Trimming took off 7 bases at V and 8 bases at J, with 17 bases between the two ends. Germline lookup yields CDR1 LNHDA and CDR2 SQIVND (reference sequence). In DNA, the CDR3 is TGTGCCAGTACCTCGAGCCCTAGAGGGGAAAAACTGTTTTTT. Amino acid sequence: CASTSSPRGEKLFF.

The chain has TRBV29-1 and TRBJ2-3; D is uncertain. Germline CDR1 SQVTM, CDR2 ANQGSEA. Deletions cut 2 bases from V and 0 bases from J, with 6 bases between. This CDR3 comprises 13 residues. The CDR3 region has the DNA TGCAGCGTTGAAAGACACAGCACAGATACGCAGTATTTT. Residues: CSVERHSTDTQYF.

This clone was observed a single time. This chain joins TRBV5-1 and TRBJ2-1; 12 nucleotides agree with TRBD2. Per the germline V gene, CDR1 is SGHRS and CDR2 is YFSETQ. The CDR3 is 15 amino acids. Trimming cost V 5 bases and J 8 bases; bases outside gene matches: 8. CDR3 sequence (DNA): TGCGCCAGCAGTTTGATCCGACTAGCGGGAGATGAGCAGTTCTTC. Translating gives CASSLIRLAGDEQFF.

This clone was seen repeatedly, ten times or more. V gene TRBV5-6 combines with J gene TRBJ2-7; no clear D. Trimming removed 2 bases at V and 2 bases at J, with 2 bases between. This CDR3 contains 11 residues. CDR1 SGHDT and CDR2 YYEEEE come from the germline V gene. The CDR3 reads CASSLTYEQYF. The CDR3 DNA sequence: TGTGCCAGCAGCTTAACCTACGAGCAGTACTTC.

V and J are TRBV6-5 and TRBJ2-1; D assignment may be TRBD1 or TRBD2 (6 bases each). CDR3 length: 11 residues. From germline, CDR1 is MNHEY and CDR2 SVGAGI. Trimming left V 8 bases short and J 12 bases short, with 14 bases between. CDR3 sequence: CASGPRGPQFF. The CDR3, as DNA: TGTGCCAGCGGGCCCCGGGGGCCGCAGTTCTTC.

Only a few counts were recorded for this clone. The V call is TRBV6-5, the J call TRBJ2-5; 8 bases agree with TRBD1. V shed 2 bases and J 4 bases; nucleotides not matched to a gene: 9. This CDR3 comprises 16 residues. Per germline, CDR1 MNHEY and CDR2 SVGAGI. The CDR3 is CASSYVRTGFGETQYF. In nucleotides, the CDR3 is TGTGCCAGCAGTTACGTGCGGACAGGGTTTGGAGAGACCCAGTACTTC.

A note on this clone: Other DNA sequences within the sample encode an identical CDR3. The chain has TRBV6-5 and TRBJ2-7; possibly TRBD1 or TRBD2 for D (5 bases each). CDR1 is MNHEY and CDR2 is SVGAGI in the germline V gene. This CDR3 is 12 amino acids long. V was cut by 2 bases and J by 7 bases, with 9 bases left in between. CDR3 protein: CASSYPGREQYF. Written as DNA, the CDR3 is TGTGCCAGCAGTTACCCGGGACGGGAGCAGTACTTC.

This chain uses TRBV2 with TRBJ1-5; no clear D. This CDR3 region has 13 residues. V lost 6 bases and J 0 bases, leaving 6 bases between the germline ends. Germline values: CDR1 SNHLY, CDR2 FYNNEI. The CDR3 here is CASRPNSNQPQHF. The CDR3 DNA is TGTGCCAGCAGACCAAATAGCAATCAGCCCCAGCATTTT.

The genes are TRBV20-1 and TRBJ2-3; unclear D gene. Germline CDR1 reads DFQATT; CDR2 reads SNEGSKA (reference sequence). Between the trimmed V and J ends, which lost 4 bases and 6 bases, there was a span of 8 bases. CDR3 length: 11 amino acids. DNA for the CDR3: TGCAGTGCTAATCAGGCCGATACGCAGTATTTT. Translating gives CSANQADTQYF.